This TCR beta chain was profiled in a study of shared clonotypes between healthy human individuals (dated by TCRdb to the early 2020s). Study-level background: The cohort included a few men and two women between 18 and 49 years of age. For each donor, three plates each were used for CD4 naive and CD4 memory, two plates were used for CD8 naive, and one plate was used for CD8 memory. To estimate repertoire size and how much clonotype sharing occurs between individuals, the study deeply sequenced the blood TCR repertoires of five healthy adults. Libraries were prepared and TCR repertoires were sequenced by different laboratories using diverse techniques, in order to increase sequencing depth and limit assay-specific biases. Leukapheresis yielded between about 0.8 and 8.9 billion PBMCs per donor. What the research found in general, with its limitations: Incomplete sequencing was indicated by rarefaction of sorted-subset datasets, despite the large sequencing depth. Roughly 5% of naive CD4, around 4% of naive CD8, about 2.5% of memory CD4, and over 0.35% of memory CD8 clonotypes were shared across several donors. The genetic and exposure-history diversity represented was limited by the small number of donors. Sampling was restricted to blood, and TCR repertoires in tissue are likely to differ from TCR repertoires in blood. Pairwise subsampling led to the expectation that sequencing depth would affect the degree of clonotype sharing among donors. Compared with non-shared clonotypes, the clonotypes found in all four sorted-subset donors had higher generation probabilities. Naive subsets generally had larger estimated clonotype richness than memory subsets.

CDR1 and CDR2 were assigned from the germline V gene as MDHEN and SYDVKM. The CDR3 runs 13 amino acids, cysteine and phenylalanine included. Left in the record is the CDR3 DNA by itself, 39 bases read in frame from the first base. Deletion took 2 bases off V and 0 bases off J, with a span of 4 bases between the germline ends. Donors were healthy HIV-negative adults with no recently reported acute infections or vaccinations. All donors were Caucasian adults living in Nashville, Tennessee, USA. CD4+ T cells were enriched by magnetic negative selection; naive cells were then positively selected on CD45RA, and the negative fraction formed the memory subset. After blood collection by leukapheresis, PBMCs were isolated using Ficoll-Histopaque density gradient centrifugation and then cryopreserved in the vapor phase of liquid nitrogen. Purity and quantity of every magnetically sorted T cell population were checked by analytical flow cytometry. From each sorted fraction, genomic DNA was isolated and quantified by UV absorbance on a Nanodrop 2000c.

Using the deep immunoSEQ assay, TCR CDR3 regions were amplified from genomic DNA by multiplex PCR. Extracted genomic DNA from each cell subset was distributed evenly across all wells of several immunoSEQ 96-well plates, and each plate was treated as a replicate. For sorted subsets, around 0.2 ug of genomic DNA, equivalent to tens of thousands of T cell genomes, went into each replicate PCR. Purified libraries were measured with a Qubit 3.0 fluorometer, size-checked on a Bioanalyzer 2100, and measured again with the KAPA Library Quantification kit. A separate single-read 150-cycle Illumina NextSeq 550 flow cell was used to sequence each immunoSEQ 96-well plate. For the original study's pipeline: Because only junctional sequences without quality scores were contained in the immunoSEQ output, filtering matching that applied to full-length reads could not be performed. Sequences were annotated with PyIR, a Python wrapper for IgBLAST v1.9, using IMGT germline references to assign V/J genes and CDR3. Reads with weak V/J assignments (E-value above 1e-6), missing CDR3, stop codons, out-of-frame junctions, or ambiguous translated residues were removed. V3J clonotypes were defined as sequences sharing the same inferred V gene, J gene, and CDR3 amino acid sequence. The percentage overlap between two repertoires was calculated by dividing the number of shared unique clonotypes by the size of the smaller repertoire. Three approaches were used to assess repertoire richness: RTK rarefaction, the Chao1 estimator, and Recon v2.1 estimates of unobserved clonotypes. For all TCRbeta clonotypes obtained by the gDNA method from a few donors, generation probabilities were computed with OLGA. TCRdb mirrors the immuneACCESS table, restricted to in-frame sequences. Some clones are absent from its copies; in checked studies, under half trace to an unresolved V gene, and the reason for the others is unknown. The V and J calls and clone size are taken from that table; D and trimming were inferred from the DNA. Present in this sample are about 710,000 clones, around 77% of which were seen just once. The ten biggest clones cover more than 1.5% of the sample.

Details on this clone: The clone's antigen remains unknown. Per-nucleotide qualities are absent, and no much larger clonotype sits a single base away.

This clonotype originated in a woman in her twenties or thirties in good health. The rearrangement combines TRBV28 with TRBJ2-5; the D gene lacks a confident call. Sequencing used memory CD4+ T cells sorted from blood. Sample cell subset or site, as interpreted from the label and publication: CD45RA-negative fraction. The nucleotide sequence reads TGTGCCAGCAGTTTACCAAACCAAGAGACCCAGTACTTC. Translated, it reads CASSLPNQETQYF.